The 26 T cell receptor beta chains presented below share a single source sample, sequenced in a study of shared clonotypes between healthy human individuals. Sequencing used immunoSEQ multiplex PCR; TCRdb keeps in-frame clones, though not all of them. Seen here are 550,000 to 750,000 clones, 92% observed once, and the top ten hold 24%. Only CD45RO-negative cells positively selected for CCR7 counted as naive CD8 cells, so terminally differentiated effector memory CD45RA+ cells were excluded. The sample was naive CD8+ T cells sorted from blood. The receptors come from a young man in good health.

Here the CDR3 DNA reads TGTGCCAGCAGTTTATCGTCCGGTGCTCTTTACAATGAGCAGTTCTTC. Translated, it gives CASSLSSGALYNEQFF. This chain links TRBV27 with TRBJ2-1; D is ambiguous. Per germline, CDR1 MNHEY and CDR2 SMNVEV (reference sequence). The CDR3 runs 16 residues. V lost 0 bases, J lost 4 bases, and 13 bases lay in between.

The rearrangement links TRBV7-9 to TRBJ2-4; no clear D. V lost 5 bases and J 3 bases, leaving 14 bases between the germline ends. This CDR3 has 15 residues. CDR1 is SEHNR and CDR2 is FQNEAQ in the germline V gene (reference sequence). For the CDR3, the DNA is TGTGCCAGCAGCACAACAACGCAGGTCAAAAACATTCAGTACTTC. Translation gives CASSTTTQVKNIQYF.

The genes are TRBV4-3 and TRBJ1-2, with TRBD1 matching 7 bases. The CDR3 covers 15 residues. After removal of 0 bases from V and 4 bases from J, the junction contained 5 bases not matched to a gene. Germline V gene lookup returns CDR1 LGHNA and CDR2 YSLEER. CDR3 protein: CASSQDRDRRYGYTF. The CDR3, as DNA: TGCGCCAGCAGCCAAGACCGGGACAGACGCTATGGCTACACCTTC.

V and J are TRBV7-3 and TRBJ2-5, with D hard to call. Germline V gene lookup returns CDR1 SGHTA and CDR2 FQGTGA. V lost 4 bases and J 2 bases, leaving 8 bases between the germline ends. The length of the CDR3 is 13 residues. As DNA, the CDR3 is TGTGCCAGCAGCTCCACGGGTCAAGAGACCCAGTACTTC. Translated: CASSSTGQETQYF.

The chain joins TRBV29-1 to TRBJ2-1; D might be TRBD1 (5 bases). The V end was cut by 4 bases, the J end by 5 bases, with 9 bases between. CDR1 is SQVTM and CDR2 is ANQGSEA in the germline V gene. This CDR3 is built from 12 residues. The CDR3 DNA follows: TGCAGCGTTGCAGGGATGAACAATGAGCAGTTCTTC. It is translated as CSVAGMNNEQFF.

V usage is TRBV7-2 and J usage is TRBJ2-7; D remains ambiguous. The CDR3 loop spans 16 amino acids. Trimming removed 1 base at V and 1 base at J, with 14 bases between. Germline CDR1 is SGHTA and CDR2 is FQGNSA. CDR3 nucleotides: TGTGCCAGCAGCTTAGATCTAGGCGGATTTTCCTACGAGCAGTACTTC. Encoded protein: CASSLDLGGFSYEQYF.

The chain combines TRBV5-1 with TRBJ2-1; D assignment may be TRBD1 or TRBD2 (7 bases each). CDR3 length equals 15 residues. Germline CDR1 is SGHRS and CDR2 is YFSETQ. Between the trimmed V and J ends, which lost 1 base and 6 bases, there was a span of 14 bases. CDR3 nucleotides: TGCGCCAGCAGCTTGCAGGGGGGGCCCTCCAATGAGCAGTTCTTC. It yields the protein CASSLQGGPSNEQFF.

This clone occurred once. The CDR3: CATSRDSGATGELFF. The CDR3 DNA follows: TGTGCCACCAGCAGAGATAGCGGGGCGACCGGGGAGCTGTTTTTT. This chain connects TRBV15 to TRBJ2-2; 8 bases align to TRBD2. The length of the CDR3 is 15 residues. J gave up 5 bases and V 0 bases, and 2 bases lay outside the gene matches. CDR1 LNHNV and CDR2 YYDKDF come from the germline V gene (reference sequence).

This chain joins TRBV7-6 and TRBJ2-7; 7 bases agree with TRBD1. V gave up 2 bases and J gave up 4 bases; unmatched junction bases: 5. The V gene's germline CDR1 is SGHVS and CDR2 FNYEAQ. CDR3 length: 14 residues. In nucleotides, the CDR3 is TGTGCCAGCAGCTTAAAACAGGGGCGGTACGAGCAGTACTTC. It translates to CASSLKQGRYEQYF.

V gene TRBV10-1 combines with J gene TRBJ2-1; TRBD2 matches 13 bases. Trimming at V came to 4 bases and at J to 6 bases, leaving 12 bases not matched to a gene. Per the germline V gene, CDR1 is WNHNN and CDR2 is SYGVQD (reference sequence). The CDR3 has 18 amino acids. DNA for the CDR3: TGCGCCAGCAGTGGCCGGGACAGACTAGCGGGAGGTTCCAATGAGCAGTTCTTC. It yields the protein CASSGRDRLAGGSNEQFF.

In DNA, the CDR3 is TGCAGCGCTCTACTAGCGGCAGGCACAGATACGCAGTATTTT. Protein sequence: CSALLAAGTDTQYF. The V call is TRBV29-1, the J call TRBJ2-3; 8 bases line up with TRBD2. The CDR3 consists of 14 residues. V was pared by 7 bases and J by 1 base, with 7 bases of the junction left unmatched. Germline V lookup: CDR1 SQVTM, CDR2 ANQGSEA.

CDR3: CSALTRRSSYEQYF. The CDR3 nucleotides read TGCAGCGCATTGACTAGGAGGAGCTCCTACGAGCAGTACTTC. This chain joins TRBV29-1 and TRBJ2-7; tentative D call: TRBD2 (6 bases). Germline V gives CDR1 SQVTM, CDR2 ANQGSEA. Trimming took off 7 bases at V and 0 bases at J, with 16 bases between the two ends. CDR3 length: 14 amino acids.

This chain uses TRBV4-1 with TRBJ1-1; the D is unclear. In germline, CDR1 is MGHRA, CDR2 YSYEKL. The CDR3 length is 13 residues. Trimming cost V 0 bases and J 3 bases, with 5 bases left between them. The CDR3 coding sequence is TGCGCCAGCAGCCAAGAGAGGGACACTGAAGCTTTCTTT. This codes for CASSQERDTEAFF.

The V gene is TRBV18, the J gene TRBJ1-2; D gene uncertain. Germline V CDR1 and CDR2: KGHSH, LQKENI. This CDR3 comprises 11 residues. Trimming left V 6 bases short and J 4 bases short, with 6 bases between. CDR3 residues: CASSLPYGYTF. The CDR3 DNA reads TGTGCCAGCTCTCTCCCCTATGGCTACACCTTC.

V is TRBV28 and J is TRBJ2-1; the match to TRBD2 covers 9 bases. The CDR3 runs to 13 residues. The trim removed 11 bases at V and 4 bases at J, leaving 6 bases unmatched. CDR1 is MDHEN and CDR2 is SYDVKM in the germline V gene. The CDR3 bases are TGTGCCGTGAGCGGGAGGAATTACAATGAGCAGTTCTTC. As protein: CAVSGRNYNEQFF.

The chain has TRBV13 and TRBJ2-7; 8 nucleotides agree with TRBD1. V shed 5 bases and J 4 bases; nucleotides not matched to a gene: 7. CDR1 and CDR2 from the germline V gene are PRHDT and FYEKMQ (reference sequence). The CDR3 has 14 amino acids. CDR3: CASSAGQGGYEQYF. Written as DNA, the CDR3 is TGTGCCAGCAGCGCCGGACAGGGAGGATACGAGCAGTACTTC.

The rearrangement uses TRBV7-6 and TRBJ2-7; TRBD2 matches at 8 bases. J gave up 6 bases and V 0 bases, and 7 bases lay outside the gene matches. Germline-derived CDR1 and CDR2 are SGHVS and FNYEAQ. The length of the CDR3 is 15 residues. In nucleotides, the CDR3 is TGTGCCAGCAGCTTAGCGGGACTAGAATTTGGCGAGCAGTACTTC. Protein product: CASSLAGLEFGEQYF.

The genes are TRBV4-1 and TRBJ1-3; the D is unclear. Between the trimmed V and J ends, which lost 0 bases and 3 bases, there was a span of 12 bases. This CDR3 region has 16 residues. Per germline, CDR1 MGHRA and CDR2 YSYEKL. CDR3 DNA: TGCGCCAGCAGCCAAGATCAATTGGGATTTGGAAACACCATATATTTT. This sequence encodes CASSQDQLGFGNTIYF.

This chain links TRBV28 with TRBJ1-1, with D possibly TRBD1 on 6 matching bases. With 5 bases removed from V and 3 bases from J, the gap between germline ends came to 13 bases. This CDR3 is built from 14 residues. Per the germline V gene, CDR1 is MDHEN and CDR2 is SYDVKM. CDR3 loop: CASSPLGGDTEAFF. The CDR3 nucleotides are TGTGCCAGCAGTCCCCTCGGGGGCGACACTGAAGCTTTCTTT.

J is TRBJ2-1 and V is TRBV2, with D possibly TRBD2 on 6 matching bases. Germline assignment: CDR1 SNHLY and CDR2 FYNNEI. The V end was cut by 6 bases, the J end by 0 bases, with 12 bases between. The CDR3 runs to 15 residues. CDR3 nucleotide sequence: TGTGCCAGCAGCGGCGACGGGAGCTCCTACAATGAGCAGTTCTTC. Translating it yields CASSGDGSSYNEQFF.

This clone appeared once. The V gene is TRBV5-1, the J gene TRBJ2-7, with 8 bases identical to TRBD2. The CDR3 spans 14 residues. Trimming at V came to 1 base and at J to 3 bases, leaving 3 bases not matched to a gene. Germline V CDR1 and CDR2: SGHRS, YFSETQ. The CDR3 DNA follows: TGCGCCAGCAGCTTGCCGAGCGGGAGCTACGAGCAGTACTTC. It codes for CASSLPSGSYEQYF.

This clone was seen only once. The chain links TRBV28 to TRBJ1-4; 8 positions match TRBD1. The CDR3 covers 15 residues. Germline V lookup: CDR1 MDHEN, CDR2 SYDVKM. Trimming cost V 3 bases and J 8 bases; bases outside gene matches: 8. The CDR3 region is CASSFRDRMTEKLFF. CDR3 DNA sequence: TGTGCCAGCAGTTTCCGGGACAGGATGACAGAAAAACTGTTTTTT.

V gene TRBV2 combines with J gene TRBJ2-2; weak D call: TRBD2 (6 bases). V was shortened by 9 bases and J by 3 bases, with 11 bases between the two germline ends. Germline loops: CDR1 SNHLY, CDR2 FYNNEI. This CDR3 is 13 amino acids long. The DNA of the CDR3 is TGTGCCAGAAAGGGACTCTACACCGGGGAGCTGTTTTTT. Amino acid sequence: CARKGLYTGELFF.

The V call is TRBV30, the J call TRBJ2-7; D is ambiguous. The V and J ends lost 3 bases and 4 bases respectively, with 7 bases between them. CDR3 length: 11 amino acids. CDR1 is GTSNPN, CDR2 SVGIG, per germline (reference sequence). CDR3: CAWRTTYEQYF. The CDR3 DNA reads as TGTGCCTGGAGGACGACATACGAGCAGTACTTC.

This CDR3 reads CAIKDRGEGNTIYF. CDR3 in DNA: TGTGCCATCAAAGACAGGGGAGAAGGAAACACCATATATTTT. The chain combines TRBV10-3 with TRBJ1-3; 8 bases agree with TRBD1. Unmatched junction bases numbered 6, after V lost 7 bases and J lost 4 bases. The CDR3 is made up of 14 amino acids. Germline assignment: CDR1 ENHRY and CDR2 SYGVKD.

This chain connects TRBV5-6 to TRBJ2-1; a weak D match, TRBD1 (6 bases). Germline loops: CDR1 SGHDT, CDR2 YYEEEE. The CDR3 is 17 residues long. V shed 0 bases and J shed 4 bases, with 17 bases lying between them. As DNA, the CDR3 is TGTGCCAGCAGCTTGGCGATCGGGACACGTTCGTACAATGAGCAGTTCTTC. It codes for CASSLAIGTRSYNEQFF.